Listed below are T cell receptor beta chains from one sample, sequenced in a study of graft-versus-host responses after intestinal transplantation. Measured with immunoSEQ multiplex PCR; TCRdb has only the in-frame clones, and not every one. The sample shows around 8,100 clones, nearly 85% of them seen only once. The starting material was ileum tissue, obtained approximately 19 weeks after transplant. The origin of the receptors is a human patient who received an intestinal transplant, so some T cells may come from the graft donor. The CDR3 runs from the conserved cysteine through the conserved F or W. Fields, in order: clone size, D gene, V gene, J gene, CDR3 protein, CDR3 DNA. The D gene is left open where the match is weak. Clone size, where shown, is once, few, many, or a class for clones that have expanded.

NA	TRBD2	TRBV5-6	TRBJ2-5	CASKGLAGETQYF	TGTGCCAGCAAGGGACTAGCGGGGGAGACCCAGTACTTC
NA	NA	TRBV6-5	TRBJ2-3	CASMWASTQYF	TGTGCCAGCATGTGGGCATCTACGCAGTATTTT
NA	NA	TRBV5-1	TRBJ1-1	CASSEGMNTEAFF	TGCGCCAGCAGCGAGGGGATGAACACTGAAGCTTTCTTT
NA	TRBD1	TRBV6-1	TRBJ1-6	CASSEGTGGSPLHF	TGTGCCAGCAGTGAAGGGACAGGGGGCTCACCCCTCCACTTT
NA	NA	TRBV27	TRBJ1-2	CASSSRVPIYGYTF	TGTGCCAGCAGCTCCAGGGTTCCTATTTATGGCTACACCTTC
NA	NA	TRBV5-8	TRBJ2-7	CASSFSRASDEQYF	TGTGCCAGCAGCTTTTCCAGGGCTTCGGACGAGCAGTACTTC
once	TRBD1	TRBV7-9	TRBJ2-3	CASSLRQGSADTQYF	TGTGCCAGCAGCCTCCGACAGGGTTCGGCAGATACGCAGTATTTT
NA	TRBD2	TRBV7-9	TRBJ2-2	CASSPTSGGVGELFF	TGTGCCAGCAGCCCGACTAGCGGGGGAGTCGGGGAGCTGTTTTTT
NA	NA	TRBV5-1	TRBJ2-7	CASSLVSGGDYEQYF	TGCGCCAGCAGCTTGGTTTCGGGGGGCGATTACGAGCAGTACTTC
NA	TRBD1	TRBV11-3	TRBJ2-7	CASSQGQGTYEQYF	TGTGCCAGCAGCCAGGGACAGGGAACCTACGAGCAGTACTTC
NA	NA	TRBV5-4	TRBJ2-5	CASSLSVQETQYF	TGTGCCAGCAGCTTGAGCGTCCAAGAGACCCAGTACTTC
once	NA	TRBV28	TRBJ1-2	CASSLNTGGYTF	TGTGCCAGCAGTTTGAATACTGGGGGCTACACCTTC
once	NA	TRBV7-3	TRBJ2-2	CASSLTGANTGELFF	TGTGCCAGCAGCTTAACGGGGGCGAACACCGGGGAGCTGTTTTTT
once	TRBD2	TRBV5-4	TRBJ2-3	CASREGLAGGDTQYF	TGTGCCAGCAGGGAGGGACTAGCGGGAGGAGATACGCAGTATTTT
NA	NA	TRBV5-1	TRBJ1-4	CASSLSISNEKLFF	TGCGCCAGCAGCTTGTCCATATCTAATGAAAAACTGTTTTTT
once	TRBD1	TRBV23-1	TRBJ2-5	CASSRDRVETQYF	TGCGCCAGCAGCCGGGACAGGGTGGAGACCCAGTACTTC
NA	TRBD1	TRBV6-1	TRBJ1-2	CASSDPGQGARGYGYTF	TGTGCCAGCAGTGATCCGGGACAGGGGGCGCGGGGCTATGGCTACACCTTC
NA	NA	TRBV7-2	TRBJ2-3	CASTEQRVSLTQYF	TGTGCCAGCACCGAACAGAGGGTTTCATTGACGCAGTATTTT
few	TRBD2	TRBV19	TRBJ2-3	CASSKTSGRTDTQYF	TGTGCCAGTAGTAAGACTAGCGGCCGCACAGATACGCAGTATTTT
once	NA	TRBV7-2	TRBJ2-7	CASSFRATIGRDGLYEQYF	TGTGCCAGCAGCTTTCGGGCCACGATCGGTCGTGATGGCCTCTACGAGCAGTACTTC
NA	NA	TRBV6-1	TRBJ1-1	CASRGGFTEAFF	TGTGCCAGCAGGGGAGGGTTCACTGAAGCTTTCTTT
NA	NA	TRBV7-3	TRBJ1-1	CASSLTPNTEAFF	TGTGCCAGCAGCTTAACGCCGAACACTGAAGCTTTCTTT
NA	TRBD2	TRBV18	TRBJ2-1	CASSPGLAGSYNEQFF	TGTGCCAGCTCACCAGGACTAGCGGGCTCCTACAATGAGCAGTTCTTC
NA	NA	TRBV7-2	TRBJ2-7	CASSPSSYEQYF	TGTGCCAGCAGCCCAAGCTCCTACGAGCAGTACTTC
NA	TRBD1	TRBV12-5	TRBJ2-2	CASGLDDRALAGELFF	TGTGCTAGTGGTTTGGATGACAGGGCCTTGGCCGGGGAGCTGTTTTTT
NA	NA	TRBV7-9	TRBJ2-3	CASSLGWASTDTQYF	TGTGCCAGCAGCTTAGGCTGGGCTAGCACAGATACGCAGTATTTT
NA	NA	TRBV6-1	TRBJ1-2	CASTPAGGNYGYTF	TGTGCCAGCACCCCGGCGGGGGGCAACTATGGCTACACCTTC
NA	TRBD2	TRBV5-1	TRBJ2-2	CASSLSAGGYLANTGELFF	TGCGCCAGCAGCTTGAGTGCGGGGGGGTACTTAGCGAACACCGGGGAGCTGTTTTTT
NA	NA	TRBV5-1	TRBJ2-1	CASSLGGPYNEQFF	TGCGCCAGCAGCTTGGGGGGTCCCTACAATGAGCAGTTCTTC
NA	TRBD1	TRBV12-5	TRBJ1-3	CASGTTGTGGNTIYF	TGTGCTAGTGGTACCACCGGGACAGGTGGAAACACCATATATTTT
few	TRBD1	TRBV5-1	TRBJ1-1	CASSLETGSDRTEALF	TGCGCCAGCAGCTTGGAGACAGGGAGCGATCGCACTGAAGCTCTCTTT
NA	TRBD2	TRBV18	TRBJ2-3	CASSPSTSGATDTQYF	TGTGCCAGCTCGCCCAGCACTAGCGGGGCCACAGATACGCAGTATTTT
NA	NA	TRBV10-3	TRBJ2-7	CAISGGGGVSYEQYF	TGTGCCATCAGTGGAGGGGGGGGCGTCTCCTACGAGCAGTACTTC
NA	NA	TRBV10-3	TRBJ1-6	CAIGGDPGANSPLHF	TGTGCCATCGGAGGAGACCCAGGGGCCAACTCACCCCTCCACTTT
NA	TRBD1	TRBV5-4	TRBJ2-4	CASSGGTGGSLAKNIQYF	TGTGCCAGCAGCGGCGGGACAGGGGGCTCCTTAGCCAAAAACATTCAGTACTTC
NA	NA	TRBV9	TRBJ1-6	CASSVDTTSPLHF	TGTGCCAGCAGCGTGGACACGACCTCACCCCTCCACTTT
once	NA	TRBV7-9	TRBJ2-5	CASSLVFPYQETQYF	TGTGCCAGCAGCTTAGTTTTCCCGTACCAAGAGACCCAGTACTTC
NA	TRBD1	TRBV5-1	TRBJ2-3	CASSKPPDRAKDTQYF	TGCGCCAGCAGCAAACCCCCGGACAGGGCTAAAGATACGCAGTATTTT
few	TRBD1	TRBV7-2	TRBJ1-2	CASSPGSGTGTLLGYGYTF	TGTGCCAGCAGCCCAGGCTCCGGGACAGGGACCCTTCTGGGCTATGGCTACACCTTC
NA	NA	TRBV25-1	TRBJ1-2	CASSKGVSYGYTF	TGTGCCAGCAGTAAGGGGGTCTCCTATGGCTACACCTTC